The rows below give T cell receptor beta chains drawn from one sample of a study of vaccination and CD4 T cells after COVID-19. TCRdb processed the PCR reads anew with MiXCR; each CDR3 protein has one entry. This sample has around 21,000 distinct CDR3 sequences, with around 39% found just once. Their antigens are not known. The material sequenced was CD4+ T cells from blood, cultured in vitro, taken about 7 months after SARS-CoV-2 vaccination. These receptors came from a human donor who had recovered from COVID-19. Each CDR3 is given with its conserved first and last residue. The order of the fields is V gene, clone size, D gene, J gene, CDR3 protein, CDR3 DNA. The D gene is left open where the match is weak. Clone size is stated in some rows and not others, as once, few, many or a class when expanded.

V gene: TRBV29-1; clone size: .; D gene: .; J gene: TRBJ2-5; CDR3 protein: CSVELGRKTQYF; CDR3 DNA: TGCAGCGTTGAGCTGGGCAGGAAGACCCAGTACTTC
V gene: TRBV7-9; clone size: .; D gene: .; J gene: TRBJ2-1; CDR3 protein: CASSLGSYNEQFF; CDR3 DNA: TGTGCCAGCAGCTTGGGCAGTTACAATGAGCAGTTCTTC
V gene: TRBV27; clone size: .; D gene: .; J gene: TRBJ2-7; CDR3 protein: CASSRWGTGYEQYF; CDR3 DNA: TGTGCCAGCAGCAGATGGGGGACCGGATACGAGCAGTACTTC
V gene: TRBV7-8; clone size: .; D gene: .; J gene: TRBJ2-5; CDR3 protein: CASSPRYRQETQYF; CDR3 DNA: TGTGCCAGCAGCCCGAGGTACAGGCAAGAGACCCAGTACTTC
V gene: TRBV6-1; clone size: .; D gene: TRBD1; J gene: TRBJ1-2; CDR3 protein: CASRQQGAGSYGYTF; CDR3 DNA: TGTGCCAGCAGGCAACAGGGGGCAGGTAGCTATGGCTACACCTTC
V gene: TRBV7-3; clone size: .; D gene: .; J gene: TRBJ1-2; CDR3 protein: CASSFEDGYGYTF; CDR3 DNA: TGTGCCAGCAGCTTCGAGGACGGCTATGGCTACACCTTC
V gene: TRBV20-1; clone size: .; D gene: .; J gene: TRBJ1-1; CDR3 protein: CSADSGGTEAFF; CDR3 DNA: TGCAGTGCTGATAGTGGTGGTACTGAAGCTTTCTTT
V gene: TRBV20-1; clone size: .; D gene: TRBD2; J gene: TRBJ2-3; CDR3 protein: CSANGLAGPRSMEDTQYF; CDR3 DNA: TGCAGTGCGAACGGACTAGCGGGTCCCCGGTCGATGGAAGATACGCAGTATTTT
V gene: TRBV7-9; clone size: .; D gene: .; J gene: TRBJ2-7; CDR3 protein: CASSLDVNYEQYF; CDR3 DNA: TGTGCCAGCAGCTTAGACGTAAACTACGAGCAGTACTTC
V gene: TRBV19; clone size: once; D gene: .; J gene: TRBJ1-1; CDR3 protein: CASSTMGYRTEAFF; CDR3 DNA: TGTGCCAGTAGCACCATGGGGTATCGCACTGAAGCTTTCTTT
V gene: TRBV20-1; clone size: .; D gene: .; J gene: TRBJ2-7; CDR3 protein: CSASSGSSYEQYF; CDR3 DNA: TGCAGTGCTTCCAGCGGGTCATCCTACGAGCAGTACTTC
V gene: TRBV7-2; clone size: .; D gene: .; J gene: TRBJ2-7; CDR3 protein: CATSAGASYEQYF; CDR3 DNA: TGTGCCACCAGCGCGGGGGCGTCTTACGAGCAGTACTTC
V gene: TRBV20-1; clone size: .; D gene: TRBD1; J gene: TRBJ2-7; CDR3 protein: CSARDYPTDRGYEQYF; CDR3 DNA: TGCAGTGCTAGAGACTACCCTACGGACAGGGGTTACGAGCAGTACTTC
V gene: TRBV15; clone size: few; D gene: .; J gene: TRBJ1-5; CDR3 protein: CATSRDGGGRVHSQPQHF; CDR3 DNA: TGTGCCACCAGCAGAGATGGGGGAGGCAGGGTCCATAGTCAGCCCCAGCATTTT
V gene: TRBV20-1; clone size: .; D gene: TRBD1; J gene: TRBJ2-7; CDR3 protein: CSALGQGRIYEQYF; CDR3 DNA: TGCAGTGCCTTAGGACAGGGGCGAATCTACGAGCAGTACTTC
V gene: TRBV7-2; clone size: medium-sized; D gene: .; J gene: TRBJ1-6; CDR3 protein: CASSPSYLRVPQSPLHF; CDR3 DNA: TGTGCCAGCAGTCCGTCCTATTTAAGGGTCCCTCAGTCACCCCTCCACTTT
V gene: TRBV7-6; clone size: .; D gene: .; J gene: TRBJ2-5; CDR3 protein: CASSLRLAGETQYF; CDR3 DNA: TGTGCCAGCAGCTTACGTCTAGCCGGGGAGACCCAGTACTTC
V gene: TRBV6-1; clone size: .; D gene: .; J gene: TRBJ2-7; CDR3 protein: CASRPSPSEAYEQYF; CDR3 DNA: TGTGCCAGCAGACCCTCGCCTAGCGAAGCCTACGAGCAGTACTTC
V gene: TRBV7-9; clone size: .; D gene: .; J gene: TRBJ2-2; CDR3 protein: CASSVDTDTGELFF; CDR3 DNA: TGTGCCAGCAGCGTCGACACGGACACCGGGGAGCTGTTTTTT
V gene: TRBV28; clone size: few; D gene: .; J gene: TRBJ1-2; CDR3 protein: CASSSEGGRNGYTF; CDR3 DNA: TGTGCCAGCAGTTCAGAAGGGGGGAGGAATGGCTACACCTTC
V gene: TRBV7-9; clone size: few; D gene: TRBD2; J gene: TRBJ2-1; CDR3 protein: CASSRTPSGSYNEQFF; CDR3 DNA: TGTGCCAGCAGCAGAACTCCTAGCGGGAGTTACAATGAGCAGTTCTTC
V gene: TRBV20-1; clone size: few; D gene: TRBD2; J gene: TRBJ2-7; CDR3 protein: CSARDLRLAGGEQYF; CDR3 DNA: TGCAGTGCTAGAGATCTCCGGCTAGCGGGGGGCGAGCAGTACTTC
V gene: TRBV6-1; clone size: .; D gene: .; J gene: TRBJ2-7; CDR3 protein: CASSESSGFEQYF; CDR3 DNA: TGTGCCAGCAGTGAATCGTCGGGGTTTGAGCAGTACTTC
V gene: TRBV27; clone size: few; D gene: .; J gene: TRBJ2-7; CDR3 protein: CASSPTRGSEQYF; CDR3 DNA: TGTGCCAGCAGCCCGACGAGGGGTTCCGAGCAGTACTTC